A single sample gave rise to the 30 T cell receptor beta chains below, sequenced in a study of T cell changes during pregnancy in multiple sclerosis. Method: immunoSEQ multiplex PCR; TCRdb's copy keeps in-frame clones and lacks some. This table has about 70,000 clones, 80% to 95% appearing once. Sample: CD8+ T cells from peripheral blood mononuclear cells, taken in the third trimester of pregnancy. The source of these receptors is a female donor in good health, enrolled as a control in a pregnancy study.

The gene calls are TRBV29-1 and TRBJ1-1; TRBD1 matches at 10 bases. J lost 5 bases, V lost 0 bases, and 9 bases had no gene match. The length of the CDR3 is 16 residues. Germline assignment: CDR1 SQVTM and CDR2 ANQGSEA. The CDR3 DNA is TGCAGCGTTGAAGACCACTTTGGGGGACAGGGGACTGAAGCTTTCTTT. This translates into CSVEDHFGGQGTEAFF. The full variable domain, its missing parts supplied by reference TRBV29-1 and TRBJ1-1, is SAVISQKPSRDICQRGTSLTIQCQVDSQVTMMFWYRQQPGQSLTLIATANQGSEATYESGFVIDKFPISRPNLTFSTLTVSNMSPEDSSIYLCSVEDHFGGQGTEAFFGQGTRLTVV.

The chain has TRBV9 and TRBJ1-6; D possibly corresponds to TRBD1 (5 bases). This CDR3 contains 13 residues. Germline V gene sequence: CDR1 SGDLS, CDR2 YYNGEE. Trimming took 5 bases from V and 7 from J, leaving 10 bases between them. For the CDR3, the DNA is TGTGCCAGCAGTTTCAAGGGGAATTCACCCCTCCACTTT. Amino acids: CASSFKGNSPLHF.

V and J are TRBV7-2 and TRBJ1-4; D possibly corresponds to TRBD1 (5 bases). Germline CDR1 is SGHTA and CDR2 is FQGNSA. V dropped 4 bases and J dropped 4 bases, with 10 bases sitting between them. CDR3 size: 14 residues. This chain's CDR3 is CASSSGQFNEKLFF. As DNA, the CDR3 is TGTGCCAGCAGCTCAGGGCAGTTTAATGAAAAACTGTTTTTT.

This clone showed up just once. This sequence joins TRBV7-9 and TRBJ2-7; a possible D gene is TRBD1 (5 bases). V shed 5 bases and J shed 7 bases, with 18 bases lying between them. Germline CDR1 is SEHNR and CDR2 is FQNEAQ (reference sequence). This CDR3 has 14 amino acids. CDR3 DNA: TGTGCCAGCAGCCATGGACAAGGAATATCTGAGCAGTACTTC. This translates into CASSHGQGISEQYF. The full variable domain, rest sourced from reference TRBV7-9 and TRBJ2-7, is DTGVSQNPRHKITKRGQNVTFRCDPISEHNRLYWYRQTLGQGPEFLTYFQNEAQLEKSRLLSDRFSAERPKGSFSTLEIQRTEQGDSAMYLCASSHGQGISEQYFGPGTRLTVT.

The J gene is TRBJ2-2, the V gene TRBV29-1; 9 nucleotides align to TRBD1. V lost 1 base, J lost 5 bases, and 8 bases stayed unmatched. There are 16 residues in the CDR3. Per the germline V gene, CDR1 is SQVTM and CDR2 is ANQGSEA. CDR3 bases: TGCAGCGTTGAAGCGGGGACAGGGAGTTTTACCGGGGAGCTGTTTTTT. Translating it yields CSVEAGTGSFTGELFF.

This sequence joins TRBV10-3 and TRBJ1-2, with no clear D. The CDR3 length is 14 residues. Germline V gene sequence: CDR1 ENHRY, CDR2 SYGVKD. Trimming shortened V by 8 bases and J by 2 bases, and 15 bases separated the two germline ends. The CDR3 loop is CAILQAEQNYGYTF. CDR3 nucleotide sequence: TGTGCCATCTTACAAGCCGAACAGAACTATGGCTACACCTTC.

The V gene is TRBV5-8, the J gene TRBJ1-5; TRBD1 matches at 12 bases. CDR3 size: 20 residues. Per the germline V gene, CDR1 is SGHTS and CDR2 is YDEGEE. V was pared by 0 bases and J by 2 bases, with 12 bases of the junction left unmatched. The CDR3 region is CASSLARPGTGGRGNQPQHF. CDR3 bases: TGTGCCAGCAGCTTGGCCCGTCCCGGGACAGGGGGCAGGGGCAATCAGCCCCAGCATTTT.

This sequence joins TRBV5-6 and TRBJ2-3, with D tentatively TRBD2 (6 bases). The CDR3 loop spans 15 amino acids. V lost 2 bases, J lost 11 bases, and 21 bases lay in between. The germline CDR1 and CDR2 sequences are SGHDT and YYEEEE. The CDR3 spells CASSFTARDPRGQYF. As DNA, the CDR3 is TGTGCCAGCAGCTTCACGGCTCGGGACCCGCGGGGGCAGTATTTT.

The genes are TRBV30 and TRBJ2-7; a weak D match, TRBD2 (8 bases). CDR3 length: 15 amino acids. Germline loops: CDR1 GTSNPN, CDR2 SVGIG (reference sequence). V was clipped by 0 bases and J by 3 bases, with 15 bases between them. The CDR3 spells CAWSVPTGTSYEQYF. The CDR3, as DNA: TGTGCCTGGAGTGTACCGACAGGGACTAGCTACGAGCAGTACTTC.

This rearrangement joins TRBV11-3 to TRBJ1-1; D is perhaps TRBD1 (5 bases). The CDR3 is made up of 15 amino acids. Trimming removed 1 base at V and 5 bases at J, with 14 bases between. The germline gives CDR1 SGHNT, CDR2 YENEEA. CDR3 nucleotide sequence: TGTGCCAGCAGCTTAGTCGCAGGGCCGGAAACTGAAGCTTTCTTT. Its protein is CASSLVAGPETEAFF.

The chain combines TRBV30 with TRBJ2-1, with D possibly TRBD2 on 6 matching bases. The germline V gene has CDR1 GTSNPN and CDR2 SVGIG (reference sequence). This CDR3 region has 13 residues. The germline V and J ends were trimmed by 3 bases and 4 bases, with 10 bases remaining between them. The CDR3 DNA follows: TGTGCCTGGAGCACCGGGGGTTACAATGAGCAGTTCTTC. It codes for CAWSTGGYNEQFF.

The chain uses TRBV29-1 and TRBJ2-1; 10 nucleotides line up with TRBD2. Germline V lookup: CDR1 SQVTM, CDR2 ANQGSEA. The CDR3 covers 14 residues. The V gene end was trimmed by 3 bases and the J gene end by 3 bases; junction bases not matched to a gene: 2. CDR3 in DNA: TGCAGCGTTGATAGCGGGGGGTTCTACAATGAGCAGTTCTTC. Translation: CSVDSGGFYNEQFF.

This clone was found once. This chain links TRBV4-3 with TRBJ2-1; 7 bases match TRBD1. J was trimmed by 2 bases and V by 2 bases; bases with no gene match: 3. The CDR3 is 15 residues long. From germline, CDR1 is LGHNA and CDR2 YSLEER. The CDR3 coding sequence is TGCGCCAGCAGCCAAAACAGGGGAACCTACAATGAGCAGTTCTTC. Residues: CASSQNRGTYNEQFF.

The gene calls are TRBV4-3 and TRBJ1-2; perhaps TRBD1 as D (6 bases). V dropped 1 base and J dropped 4 bases, with 13 bases sitting between them. There are 15 residues in the CDR3. Germline-derived CDR1 and CDR2 are LGHNA and YSLEER. This chain's CDR3 is CASSQGTDSVYGYTF. CDR3 nucleotide sequence: TGCGCCAGCAGCCAAGGGACGGACAGCGTCTATGGCTACACCTTC.

The chain carries TRBV9 and TRBJ1-2; D is ambiguous. Per the germline V gene, CDR1 is SGDLS and CDR2 is YYNGEE. The CDR3 consists of 14 residues. Trimming stripped 3 bases from V and 0 bases from J, with 9 bases between. The CDR3 DNA reads as TGTGCCAGCAGCGACGACATCTCTAACTATGGCTACACCTTC. As protein: CASSDDISNYGYTF.

The chain couples TRBV6-4 to TRBJ1-6, with TRBD1 as a possible D gene (5 bases). Germline values: CDR1 MRHNA, CDR2 SNTAGT. Trimming took 4 bases from V and 10 from J, leaving 26 bases between them. CDR3 length: 18 amino acids. The CDR3 here is CASSGAGSYSRGKSPLHF. The CDR3 region has the DNA TGTGCCAGCAGTGGCGCCGGTTCCTACTCAAGGGGTAAATCACCCCTCCACTTT.

As for this clone: A junction end diverges from the germline sequence, so it may reflect a read error. V is TRBV7-7 and J is TRBJ2-1, with TRBD2 matching 12 bases. CDR3 length: 17 amino acids. Per the germline V gene, CDR1 is SSHAT and CDR2 is FNYEAQ (reference sequence). The CDR3, as DNA: TGTGCTAGCAGCTTAACTAGCGGGGGGCCTTATTACAATGAGCAGTTCTTC. This codes for CASSLTSGGPYYNEQFF.

This sequence joins TRBV6-5 and TRBJ2-1; no reliable D call. Germline assignment: CDR1 MNHEY and CDR2 SVGAGI. Deletions cut 7 bases from V and 8 bases from J, with 9 bases between. This CDR3 contains 11 residues. CDR3 in DNA: TGTGCCAGCACCTCAGGCTATGAGCAGTTCTTC. The encoded protein is CASTSGYEQFF.

This clone was counted a few times. The chain carries TRBV6-1 and TRBJ2-1, with 14 bases aligning to TRBD2. Looked up from germline, CDR1 is MNHNS and CDR2 is SASEGT. J gave up 8 bases and V 4 bases, and 4 bases lay outside the gene matches. This CDR3 is 15 amino acids long. CDR3 sequence (DNA): TGTGCCAGCAGTGCGACTAGCGGGGGGGCCGATGAGCAGTTCTTC. Its translation: CASSATSGGADEQFF.

The V call is TRBV30, the J call TRBJ2-5; 8 nucleotides line up with TRBD2. CDR3 size: 14 residues. The germline CDR1 and CDR2 sequences are GTSNPN and SVGIG (reference sequence). V gave up 4 bases and J gave up 5 bases; unmatched junction bases: 9. CDR3 sequence (DNA): TGTGCCTGGAACACCGGGACTAGTTGGGAGACCCAGTACTTC. It yields the protein CAWNTGTSWETQYF.

The rearrangement uses TRBV5-1 and TRBJ2-7; D might be TRBD1 (5 bases). The CDR3 totals 12 residues. CDR1 is SGHRS, CDR2 YFSETQ, per germline. V lost 0 bases, J lost 7 bases, and 8 bases lay in between. CDR3 sequence (DNA): TGCGCCAGCAGCTTGGAAGGGGTTGAGCAGTACTTC. Protein sequence: CASSLEGVEQYF.

The chain carries TRBV7-6 and TRBJ2-3, with 9 nucleotides matching TRBD1. The V and J ends lost 1 base and 4 bases, in that order; junction bases with no gene match: 6. Germline lookup yields CDR1 SGHVS and CDR2 FNYEAQ. This CDR3 has 16 amino acids. CDR3 amino acids: CASSLEQGAPADTQYF. CDR3 nucleotides: TGTGCCAGCAGCTTAGAACAGGGGGCGCCGGCAGATACGCAGTATTTT.

For the CDR3, the DNA is TGTGCCAGCAGCGCCCGGAACCAGGGTCCGCTTGAAGCTTTCTTT. This gives the protein CASSARNQGPLEAFF. This rearrangement joins TRBV9 to TRBJ1-1, with TRBD1 as a possible D gene (5 bases). The germline gives CDR1 SGDLS, CDR2 YYNGEE. The CDR3 covers 15 residues. The V gene lost 3 bases and the J gene lost 7 bases, with 19 bases spanning the gap.

The J gene is TRBJ2-7, the V gene TRBV25-1; 8 positions agree with TRBD1. The CDR3 runs to 14 residues. Germline V gives CDR1 MGHDK, CDR2 SYGVNS. V gave up 2 bases and J gave up 5 bases; unmatched junction bases: 5. CDR3 sequence: CASSELRQGNEQYF. CDR3 bases: TGTGCCAGCAGTGAACTCCGACAGGGGAACGAGCAGTACTTC.

This chain connects TRBV7-9 to TRBJ1-2; D call uncertain. The germline gives CDR1 SEHNR, CDR2 FQNEAQ (reference sequence). CDR3 length: 13 amino acids. The V and J ends lost 8 bases and 3 bases respectively, with 13 bases between them. CDR3: CASQRESHYGYTF. The CDR3 DNA reads as TGTGCCAGCCAGAGGGAGTCTCACTATGGCTACACCTTC.

The chain uses TRBV4-3 and TRBJ2-2, with D perhaps matching TRBD2 (5 bases). This CDR3 region has 14 residues. The V end was cut by 4 bases, the J end by 4 bases, with 10 bases between. Germline CDR1 LGHNA, CDR2 YSLEER. The CDR3 coding sequence is TGCGCCAGCAGCCCCTCGAGGGCCACCGGGGAGCTGTTTTTT. Protein product: CASSPSRATGELFF.

This rearrangement joins TRBV6-5 to TRBJ2-1; D might be TRBD2 (6 bases). Trimming took off 8 bases at V and 4 bases at J, with 15 bases between the two ends. CDR1 MNHEY and CDR2 SVGAGI come from the germline V gene. This CDR3 contains 14 residues. CDR3 nucleotides: TGTGCCAGCGGACAACCCGGGACTTACAATGAGCAGTTCTTC. Encoded protein: CASGQPGTYNEQFF.

The rearrangement uses TRBV19 and TRBJ1-2, with 10 bases matching TRBD1. This CDR3 has 17 amino acids. Per germline, CDR1 LNHDA and CDR2 SQIVND (reference sequence). J gave up 2 bases and V 3 bases, and 9 bases lay outside the gene matches. The CDR3 DNA sequence: TGTGCCAGTAGTATCCCGGGGACAGGGGATCCGAACTATGGCTACACCTTC. Its protein product is CASSIPGTGDPNYGYTF.

J is TRBJ2-7 and V is TRBV5-8; 7 positions agree with TRBD1. Trimming removed 4 bases from V and 3 bases from J; junction bases left unmatched: 4. CDR3 size: 13 residues. CDR1 is SGHTS and CDR2 is YDEGEE in the germline V gene. This chain's CDR3 is CASSPGQDYEQYF. DNA of the CDR3: TGTGCCAGCAGCCCAGGACAGGACTACGAGCAGTACTTC.

The rearrangement links TRBV12-5 to TRBJ1-4; maybe TRBD1 (5 bases). This CDR3 is 17 amino acids long. Trimming pared 1 base from V and 3 bases from J, leaving 15 bases between. Germline loops: CDR1 LGHNT, CDR2 FRNRAP. The CDR3 nucleotides are TGTGCTAGTGGTTTGGAACTTTCACAGGAATCTAATGAAAAACTGTTTTTT. It encodes CASGLELSQESNEKLFF.